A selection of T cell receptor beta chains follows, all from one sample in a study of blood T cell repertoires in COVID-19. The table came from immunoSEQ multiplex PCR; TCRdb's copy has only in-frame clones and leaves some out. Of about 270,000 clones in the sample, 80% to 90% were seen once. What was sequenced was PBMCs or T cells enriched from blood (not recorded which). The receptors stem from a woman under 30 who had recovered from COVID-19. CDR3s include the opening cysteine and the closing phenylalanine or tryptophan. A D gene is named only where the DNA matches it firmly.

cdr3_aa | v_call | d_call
CATQQGLEAFF | TRBV6-5 | TRBD1
CASSSGVGGEDTEAFF | TRBV28 | .
CASGFVCGGNTEAFF | TRBV12-5 | .
CAISDGTGMNTEAFF | TRBV10-3 | TRBD1
CASTGTAPYGYTF | TRBV6-5 | TRBD1
CASSLAVSTDTQYF | TRBV5-1 | .
CASSGRTGYNSPLHF | TRBV7-2 | TRBD1
CASSQGQLATNEKLFF | TRBV18 | TRBD1
CASSVGQGGTEAFF | TRBV9 | TRBD1
CASSLVGGGANTEAFF | TRBV7-2 | .
CASSYRTPNYGYTF | TRBV6-5 | .
CASSPRDRINEKLFF | TRBV18 | TRBD1
CASRSRRGGEDEQYF | TRBV6-5 | .
CAWRGRRETQYF | TRBV30 | .
CASSLTSGGAITQYF | TRBV5-5 | TRBD2
CASSLAGAGNTIYF | TRBV27 | .
CASSPGQGYYNEQFF | TRBV27 | TRBD1